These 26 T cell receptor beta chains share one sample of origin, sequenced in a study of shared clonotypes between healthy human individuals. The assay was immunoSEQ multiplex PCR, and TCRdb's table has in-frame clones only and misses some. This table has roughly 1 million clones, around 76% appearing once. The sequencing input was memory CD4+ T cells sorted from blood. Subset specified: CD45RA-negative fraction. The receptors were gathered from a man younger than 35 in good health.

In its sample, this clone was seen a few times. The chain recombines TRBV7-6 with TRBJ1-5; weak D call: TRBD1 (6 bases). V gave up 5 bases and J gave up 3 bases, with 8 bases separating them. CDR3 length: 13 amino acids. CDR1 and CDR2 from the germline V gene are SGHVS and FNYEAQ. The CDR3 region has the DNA TGTGCCAGCAGCACAGGGTACAATCAGCCCCAGCATTTT. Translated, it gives CASSTGYNQPQHF. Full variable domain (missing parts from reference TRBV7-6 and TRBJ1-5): GAGVSQSPRYKVTKRGQDVALRCDPISGHVSLYWYRQALGQGPEFLTYFNYEAQQDKSGLPNDRFSAERPEGSISTLTIQRTEQRDSAMYRCASSTGYNQPQHFGDGTRLSIL.

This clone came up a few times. DNA for the CDR3: TGTGCCAGCAGACGCATGAACACTGAAGCTTTCTTT. Its protein is CASRRMNTEAFF. The chain employs TRBV6-5 and TRBJ1-1; the D is unclear. CDR3 length: 12 amino acids. V was pared by 6 bases and J by 0 bases, with 5 bases between. Germline lookup yields CDR1 MNHEY and CDR2 SVGAGI.

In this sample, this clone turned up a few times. DNA for the CDR3: TGTGCCAGTATGAGGGAAAAGAACACCGGGGAGCTGTTTTTT. Its translation is CASMREKNTGELFF. V usage is TRBV19 and J usage is TRBJ2-2; D is perhaps TRBD2 (5 bases). V gave up 7 bases and J gave up 1 base, with 10 bases separating them. CDR1 is LNHDA and CDR2 is SQIVND in the germline V gene (reference sequence). This CDR3 has 14 residues.

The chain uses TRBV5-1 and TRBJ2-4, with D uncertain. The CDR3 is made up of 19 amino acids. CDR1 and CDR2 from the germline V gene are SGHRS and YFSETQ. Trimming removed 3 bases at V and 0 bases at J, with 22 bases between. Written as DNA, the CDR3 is TGCGCCAGCAGCTCGGAACCAGGTAGTGGGTTCTTAGCCAAAAACATTCAGTACTTC. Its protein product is CASSSEPGSGFLAKNIQYF.

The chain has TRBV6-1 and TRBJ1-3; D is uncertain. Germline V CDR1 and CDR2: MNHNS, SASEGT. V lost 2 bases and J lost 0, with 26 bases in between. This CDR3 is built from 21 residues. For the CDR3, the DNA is TGTGCCAGCAGTGAATCGTTGAGGTTAAGGACTTTATCATCCTCTGGAAACACCATATATTTT. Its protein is CASSESLRLRTLSSSGNTIYF.

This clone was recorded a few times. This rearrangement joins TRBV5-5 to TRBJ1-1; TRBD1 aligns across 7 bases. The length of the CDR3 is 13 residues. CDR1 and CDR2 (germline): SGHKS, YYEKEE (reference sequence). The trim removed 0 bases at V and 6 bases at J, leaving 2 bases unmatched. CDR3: CASSLGQGPEAFF. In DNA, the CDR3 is TGTGCCAGCAGCTTGGGACAGGGTCCTGAAGCTTTCTTT.

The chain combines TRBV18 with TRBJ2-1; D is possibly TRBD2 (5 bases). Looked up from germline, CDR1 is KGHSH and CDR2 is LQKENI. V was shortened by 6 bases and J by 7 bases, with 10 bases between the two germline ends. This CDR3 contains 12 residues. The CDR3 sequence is CASSLTRNEQFF. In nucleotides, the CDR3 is TGTGCCAGCTCTCTTACTAGGAATGAGCAGTTCTTC.

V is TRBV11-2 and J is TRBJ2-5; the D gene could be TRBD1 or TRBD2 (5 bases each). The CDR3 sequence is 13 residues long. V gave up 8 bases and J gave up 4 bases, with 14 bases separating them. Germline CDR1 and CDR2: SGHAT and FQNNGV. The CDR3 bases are TGTGCCAGCGGCGTACGGGGCAGAGAGACCCAGTACTTC. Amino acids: CASGVRGRETQYF.

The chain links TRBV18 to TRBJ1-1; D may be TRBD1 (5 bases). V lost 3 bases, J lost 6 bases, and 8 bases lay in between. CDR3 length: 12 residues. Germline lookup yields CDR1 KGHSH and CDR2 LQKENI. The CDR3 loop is CASSPGRAEAFF. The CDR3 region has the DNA TGTGCCAGCTCACCGGGACGGGCTGAAGCTTTCTTT.

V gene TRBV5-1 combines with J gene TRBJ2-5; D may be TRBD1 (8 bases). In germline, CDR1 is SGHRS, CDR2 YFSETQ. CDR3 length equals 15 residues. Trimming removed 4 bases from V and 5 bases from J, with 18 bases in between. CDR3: CASSPRTGREETQYF. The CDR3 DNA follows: TGCGCCAGCAGCCCACGGACAGGGCGGGAGGAGACCCAGTACTTC.

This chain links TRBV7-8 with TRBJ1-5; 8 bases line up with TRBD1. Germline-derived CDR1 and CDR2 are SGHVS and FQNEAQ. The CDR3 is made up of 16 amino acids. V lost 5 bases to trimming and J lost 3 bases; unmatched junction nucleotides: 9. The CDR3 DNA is TGTGCCAGCAGCCCAAAGCGGCAGGGGGCCAATCAGCCCCAGCATTTT. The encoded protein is CASSPKRQGANQPQHF.

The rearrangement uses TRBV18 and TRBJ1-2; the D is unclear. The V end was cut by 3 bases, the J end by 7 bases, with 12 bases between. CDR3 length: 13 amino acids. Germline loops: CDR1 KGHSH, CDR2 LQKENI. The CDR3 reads CASSPPNYGGYTF. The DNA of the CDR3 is TGTGCCAGCTCACCCCCCAATTACGGTGGCTACACCTTC.

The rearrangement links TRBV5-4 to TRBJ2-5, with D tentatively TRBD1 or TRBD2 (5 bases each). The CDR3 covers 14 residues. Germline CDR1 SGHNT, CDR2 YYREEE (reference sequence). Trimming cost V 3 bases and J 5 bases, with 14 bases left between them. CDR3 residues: CASSSDGTAETQYF. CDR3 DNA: TGTGCCAGCAGCTCCGACGGGACCGCGGAGACCCAGTACTTC. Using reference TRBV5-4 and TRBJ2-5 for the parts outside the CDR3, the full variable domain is ETGVTQSPTHLIKTRGQQVTLRCSSQSGHNTVSWYQQALGQGPQFIFQYYREEENGRGNFPPRFSGLQFPNYSSELNVNALELDDSALYLCASSSDGTAETQYFGPGTRLLVL.

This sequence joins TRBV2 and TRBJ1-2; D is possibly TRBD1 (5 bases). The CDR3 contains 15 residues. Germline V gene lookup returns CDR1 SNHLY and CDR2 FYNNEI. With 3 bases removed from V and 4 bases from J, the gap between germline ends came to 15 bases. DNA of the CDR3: TGTGCCAGCAGTGACGGGACGCCGACGATCTATGGCTACACCTTC. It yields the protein CASSDGTPTIYGYTF.

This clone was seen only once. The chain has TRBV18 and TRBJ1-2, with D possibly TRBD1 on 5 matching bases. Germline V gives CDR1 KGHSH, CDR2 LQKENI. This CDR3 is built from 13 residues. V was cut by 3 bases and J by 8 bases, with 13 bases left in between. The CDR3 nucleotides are TGTGCCAGCTCACCCATAGGGGTGGGGGGCTACACCTTC. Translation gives CASSPIGVGGYTF.

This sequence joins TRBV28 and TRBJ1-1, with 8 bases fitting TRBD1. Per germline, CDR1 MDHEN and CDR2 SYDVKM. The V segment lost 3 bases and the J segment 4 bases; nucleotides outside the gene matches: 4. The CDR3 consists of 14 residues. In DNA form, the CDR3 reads TGTGCCAGCAGTTTGCGGACAGGGCTCACTGAAGCTTTCTTT. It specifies CASSLRTGLTEAFF.

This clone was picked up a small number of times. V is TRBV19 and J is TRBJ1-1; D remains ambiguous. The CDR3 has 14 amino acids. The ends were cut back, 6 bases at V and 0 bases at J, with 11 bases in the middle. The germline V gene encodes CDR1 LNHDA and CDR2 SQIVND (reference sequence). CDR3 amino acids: CASRSALMNTEAFF. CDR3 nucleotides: TGTGCCAGTAGAAGCGCCCTTATGAACACTGAAGCTTTCTTT. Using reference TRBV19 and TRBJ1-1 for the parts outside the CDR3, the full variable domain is DGGITQSPKYLFRKEGQNVTLSCEQNLNHDAMYWYRQDPGQGLRLIYYSQIVNDFQKGDIAEGYSVSREKKESFPLTVTSAQKNPTAFYLCASRSALMNTEAFFGQGTRLTVV.

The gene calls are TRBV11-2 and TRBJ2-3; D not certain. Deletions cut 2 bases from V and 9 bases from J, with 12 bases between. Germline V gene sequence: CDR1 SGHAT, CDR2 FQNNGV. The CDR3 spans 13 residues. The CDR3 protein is CASSLRDENTQYF. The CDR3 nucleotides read TGTGCCAGCAGCTTAAGGGATGAAAACACGCAGTATTTT.

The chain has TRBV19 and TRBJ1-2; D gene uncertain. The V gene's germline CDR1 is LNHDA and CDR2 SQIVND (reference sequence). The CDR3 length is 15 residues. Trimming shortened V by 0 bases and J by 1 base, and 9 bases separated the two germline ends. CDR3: CASSIDPNLNYGYTF. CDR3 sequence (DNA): TGTGCCAGTAGTATAGATCCAAATCTTAACTATGGCTACACCTTC.

CDR3 region: CASSRRGDNSPLHF. CDR3 DNA sequence: TGTGCCAGCAGCCGTCGGGGGGATAATTCACCCCTCCACTTT. This chain connects TRBV6-5 to TRBJ1-6; a weak D match, TRBD1 (5 bases). This CDR3 contains 14 residues. V lost 6 bases and J 5 bases, leaving 11 bases between the germline ends. Germline V gene sequence: CDR1 MNHEY, CDR2 SVGAGI.

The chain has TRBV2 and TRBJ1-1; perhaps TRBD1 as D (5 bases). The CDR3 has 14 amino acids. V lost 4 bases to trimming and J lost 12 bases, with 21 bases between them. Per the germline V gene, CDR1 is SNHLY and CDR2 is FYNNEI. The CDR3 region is CASSVTDTSLGTFF. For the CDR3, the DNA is TGTGCCAGCAGTGTCACGGACACCTCCCTAGGAACTTTCTTT.

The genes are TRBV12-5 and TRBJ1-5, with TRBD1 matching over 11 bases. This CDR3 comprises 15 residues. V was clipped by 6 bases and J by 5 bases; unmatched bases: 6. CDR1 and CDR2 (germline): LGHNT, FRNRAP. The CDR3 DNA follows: TGTGCTAGTGGCCGGGACAGGGGGTCTCATCAGCCCCAGCATTTT. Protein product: CASGRDRGSHQPQHF.

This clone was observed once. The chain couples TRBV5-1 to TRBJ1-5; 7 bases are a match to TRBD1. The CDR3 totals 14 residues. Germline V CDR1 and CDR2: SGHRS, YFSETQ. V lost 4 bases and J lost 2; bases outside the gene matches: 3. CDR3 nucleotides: TGCGCCAGCAGCACTGGGACAGGCAATCAGCCCCAGCATTTT. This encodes CASSTGTGNQPQHF. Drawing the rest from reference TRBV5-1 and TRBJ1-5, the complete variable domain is KAGVTQTPRYLIKTRGQQVTLSCSPISGHRSVSWYQQTPGQGLQFLFEYFSETQRNKGNFPGRFSGRQFSNSRSEMNVSTLELGDSALYLCASSTGTGNQPQHFGDGTRLSIL.

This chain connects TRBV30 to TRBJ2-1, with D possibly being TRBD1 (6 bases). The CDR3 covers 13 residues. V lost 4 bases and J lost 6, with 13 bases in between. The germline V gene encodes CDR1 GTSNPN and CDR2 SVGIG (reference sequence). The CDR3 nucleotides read TGTGCCTGGACCATTGACAGGTCCAATGAGCAGTTCTTC. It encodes CAWTIDRSNEQFF.

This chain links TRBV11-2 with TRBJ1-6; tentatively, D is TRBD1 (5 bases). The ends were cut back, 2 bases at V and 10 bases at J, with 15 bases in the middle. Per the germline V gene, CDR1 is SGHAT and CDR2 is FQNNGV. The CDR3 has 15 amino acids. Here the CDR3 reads CASSLMATGVSPLHF. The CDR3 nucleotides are TGTGCCAGCAGCTTAATGGCAACAGGAGTATCACCCCTCCACTTT.

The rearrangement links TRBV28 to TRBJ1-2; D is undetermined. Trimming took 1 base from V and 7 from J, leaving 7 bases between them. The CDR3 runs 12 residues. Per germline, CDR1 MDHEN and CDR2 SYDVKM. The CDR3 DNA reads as TGTGCCAGCAGTTTATTGCGGGCTGGCTACACCTTC. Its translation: CASSLLRAGYTF.